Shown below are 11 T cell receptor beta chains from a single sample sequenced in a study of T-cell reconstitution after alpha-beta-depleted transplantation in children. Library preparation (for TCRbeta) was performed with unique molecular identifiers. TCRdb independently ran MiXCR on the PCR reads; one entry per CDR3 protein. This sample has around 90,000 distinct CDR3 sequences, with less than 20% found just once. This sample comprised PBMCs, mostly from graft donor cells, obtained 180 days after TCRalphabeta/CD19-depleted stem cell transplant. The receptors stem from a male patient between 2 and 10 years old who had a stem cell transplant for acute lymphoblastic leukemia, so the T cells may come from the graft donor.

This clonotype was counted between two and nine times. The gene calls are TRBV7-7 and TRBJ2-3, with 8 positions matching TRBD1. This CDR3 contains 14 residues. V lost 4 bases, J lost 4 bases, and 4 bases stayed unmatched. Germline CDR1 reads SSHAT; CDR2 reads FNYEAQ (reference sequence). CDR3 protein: CASSSQGVADTQYF. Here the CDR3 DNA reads TGTGCCAGCAGCTCACAGGGGGTTGCAGATACGCAGTATTTT.

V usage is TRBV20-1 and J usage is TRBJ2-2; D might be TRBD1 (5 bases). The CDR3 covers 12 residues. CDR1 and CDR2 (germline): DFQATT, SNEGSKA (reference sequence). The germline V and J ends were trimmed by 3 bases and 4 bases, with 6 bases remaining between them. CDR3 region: CSASRGTGELFF. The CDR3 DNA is TGCAGTGCTAGTAGGGGCACCGGGGAGCTGTTTTTT.

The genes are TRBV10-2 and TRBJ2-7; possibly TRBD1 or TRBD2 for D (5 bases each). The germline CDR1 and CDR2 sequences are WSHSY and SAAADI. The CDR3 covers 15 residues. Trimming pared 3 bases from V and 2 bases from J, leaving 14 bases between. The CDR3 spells CASSDTGTGTYEQYF. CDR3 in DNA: TGCGCCAGCAGTGACACCGGGACGGGTACCTACGAGCAGTACTTC.

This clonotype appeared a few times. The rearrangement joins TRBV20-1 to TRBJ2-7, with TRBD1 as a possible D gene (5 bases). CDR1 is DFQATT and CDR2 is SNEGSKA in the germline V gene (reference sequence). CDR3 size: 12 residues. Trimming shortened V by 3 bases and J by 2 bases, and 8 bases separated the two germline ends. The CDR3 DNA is TGCAGTGCTAGGGACATTACCTACGAGCAGTACTTC. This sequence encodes CSARDITYEQYF.

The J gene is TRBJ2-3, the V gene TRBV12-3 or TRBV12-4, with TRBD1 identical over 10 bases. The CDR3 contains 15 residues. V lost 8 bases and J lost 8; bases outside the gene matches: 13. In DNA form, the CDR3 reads TGTGCCAGCGATGGGGGACAGGGGCGGAGTGGTACGCAGTATTTT. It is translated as CASDGGQGRSGTQYF.

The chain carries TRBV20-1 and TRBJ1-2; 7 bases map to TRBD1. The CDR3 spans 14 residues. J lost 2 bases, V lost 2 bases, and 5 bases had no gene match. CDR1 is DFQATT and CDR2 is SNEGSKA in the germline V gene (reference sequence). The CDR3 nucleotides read TGCAGTGCTAGAAAGACAGGGCTGAACTATGGCTACACCTTC. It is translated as CSARKTGLNYGYTF.

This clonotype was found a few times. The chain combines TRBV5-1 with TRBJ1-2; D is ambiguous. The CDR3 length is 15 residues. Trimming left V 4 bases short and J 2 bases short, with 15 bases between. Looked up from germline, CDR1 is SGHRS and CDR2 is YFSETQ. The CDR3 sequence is CASSPREDGNYGYTF. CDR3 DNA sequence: TGCGCCAGCAGCCCGCGAGAGGACGGGAACTATGGCTACACCTTC.

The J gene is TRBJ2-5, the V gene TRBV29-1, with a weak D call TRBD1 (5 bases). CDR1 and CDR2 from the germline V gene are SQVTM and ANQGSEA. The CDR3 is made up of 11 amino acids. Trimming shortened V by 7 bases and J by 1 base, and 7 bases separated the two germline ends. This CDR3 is CSGGVQETQYF. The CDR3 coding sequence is TGCAGCGGGGGCGTCCAAGAGACCCAGTACTTC.

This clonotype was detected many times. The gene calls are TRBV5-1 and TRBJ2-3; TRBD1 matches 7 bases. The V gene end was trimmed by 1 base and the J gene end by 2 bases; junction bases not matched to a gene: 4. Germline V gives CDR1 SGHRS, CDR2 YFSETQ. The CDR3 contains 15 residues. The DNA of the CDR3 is TGCGCCAGCAGCTTGTGGGACAGCTACACAGATACGCAGTATTTT. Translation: CASSLWDSYTDTQYF.

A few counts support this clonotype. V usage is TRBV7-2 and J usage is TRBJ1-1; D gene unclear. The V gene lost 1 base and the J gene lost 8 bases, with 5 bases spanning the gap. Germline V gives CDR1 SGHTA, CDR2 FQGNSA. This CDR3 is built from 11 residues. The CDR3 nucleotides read TGTGCCAGCAGCTTAGTAGAAGAAGCTTTCTTT. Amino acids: CASSLVEEAFF. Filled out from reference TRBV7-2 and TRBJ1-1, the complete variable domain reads GAGVSQSPSNKVTEKGKDVELRCDPISGHTALYWYRQSLGQGLEFLIYFQGNSAPDKSGLPSDRFSAERTGGSVSTLTIQRTQQEDSAVYLCASSLVEEAFFGQGTRLTVV.

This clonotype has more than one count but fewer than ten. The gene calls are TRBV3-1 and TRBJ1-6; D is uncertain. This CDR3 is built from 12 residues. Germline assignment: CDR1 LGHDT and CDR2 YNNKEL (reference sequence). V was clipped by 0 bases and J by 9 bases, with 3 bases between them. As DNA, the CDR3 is TGTGCCAGCAGCCAAGATGCTTCACCCCTCCACTTT. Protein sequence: CASSQDASPLHF. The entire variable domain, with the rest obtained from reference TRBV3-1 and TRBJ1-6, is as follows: DTAVSQTPKYLVTQMGNDKSIKCEQNLGHDTMYWYKQDSKKFLKIMFSYNNKELIINETVPNRFSPKSPDKAHLNLHINSLELGDSAVYFCASSQDASPLHFGNGTRLTVT.